A single sample gave rise to the 25 T cell receptor beta chains below, sequenced in a study of T cells after posttransplantation cyclophosphamide. Only in-frame clones appear in the TCRdb table, and some are missing; sequencing was by immunoSEQ multiplex PCR. The profile shows tens of thousands of clones, around 98% of them singletons. The naive gate required viable CD3+CD4+ or CD3+CD8+ cells with CCR7+CD45RA+CD45RO-CD95-CD27+CD28+ phenotype. What was sequenced was naive CD4+ T cells sorted from PBMCs. The receptors derive from a man aged 50-59 years in good health, CMV-negative, and a related stem cell transplant donor.

The genes are TRBV7-9 and TRBJ1-2, with 7 bases aligning to TRBD1. The germline CDR1 and CDR2 sequences are SEHNR and FQNEAQ (reference sequence). The CDR3 runs 14 residues. J was trimmed by 2 bases and V by 3 bases; bases with no gene match: 3. The CDR3 spells CASSLRQGNYGYTF. CDR3 coding DNA: TGTGCCAGCAGCTTGCGACAGGGCAACTATGGCTACACCTTC.

This chain connects TRBV28 to TRBJ1-1; D is possibly TRBD1 (6 bases). Deletions cut 9 bases from V and 0 bases from J, with 17 bases between. CDR3 length: 15 residues. From germline, CDR1 is MDHEN and CDR2 SYDVKM. The CDR3, as DNA: TGTGCCAGTAGGAGTGGGGGCCCAATGAACACTGAAGCTTTCTTT. Translation: CASRSGGPMNTEAFF.

The rearrangement links TRBV29-1 to TRBJ2-1; TRBD1 might be the D (5 bases). The CDR3 is 12 amino acids. The germline V gene encodes CDR1 SQVTM and CDR2 ANQGSEA. The ends were cut back, 6 bases at V and 3 bases at J, with 9 bases in the middle. The CDR3 nucleotides read TGCAGCGTCTCTAGGGGCTACAATGAGCAGTTCTTC. Translating it yields CSVSRGYNEQFF.

The J gene is TRBJ1-2, the V gene TRBV18; TRBD1 matches at 11 bases. The CDR3 consists of 15 residues. Germline CDR1 reads KGHSH; CDR2 reads LQKENI. Trimming cost V 5 bases and J 7 bases; bases outside gene matches: 9. The CDR3: CASSRTGDRGFGYTF. CDR3 coding DNA: TGTGCCAGCTCAAGGACAGGGGACAGGGGGTTTGGCTACACCTTC.

DNA of the CDR3: TGTGCCAGCTCACTCGCGACTCCCCCGGGCGAGCAGTACTTC. Encoded protein: CASSLATPPGEQYF. V usage is TRBV18 and J usage is TRBJ2-7, with D hard to call. Germline CDR1 KGHSH, CDR2 LQKENI. Trimming removed 4 bases from V and 6 bases from J, with 16 bases in between. This CDR3 comprises 14 residues.

The chain has TRBV19 and TRBJ2-7; tentative D call: TRBD2 (6 bases). CDR3 length: 18 amino acids. Germline lookup yields CDR1 LNHDA and CDR2 SQIVND (reference sequence). Trimming pared 1 base from V and 2 bases from J, leaving 21 bases between. CDR3: CASSIGSQTSTRTYEQYF. CDR3 in DNA: TGTGCCAGTAGTATAGGATCCCAGACCTCGACTAGAACCTACGAGCAGTACTTC.

This chain joins TRBV7-3 and TRBJ2-1; 7 positions agree with TRBD2. V shed 3 bases, J shed 7 bases, and the junction held 6 bases outside the gene matches. The CDR3 runs 14 residues. CDR1 is SGHTA and CDR2 is FQGTGA in the germline V gene. The CDR3 DNA sequence: TGTGCCAGCAGCTTCGGCGGGAGTTTTAATGAGCAGTTCTTC. Encoded protein: CASSFGGSFNEQFF. The whole variable domain, remainder taken from reference TRBV7-3 and TRBJ2-1, is GAGVSQTPSNKVTEKGKYVELRCDPISGHTALYWYRQSLGQGPEFLIYFQGTGAADDSGLPNDRFFAVRPEGSVSTLKIQRTERGDSAVYLCASSFGGSFNEQFFGPGTRLTVL.

The rearrangement links TRBV2 to TRBJ1-6; tentatively, D is TRBD1 (6 bases). Trimming took off 4 bases at V and 5 bases at J, with 15 bases between the two ends. Germline CDR1 SNHLY, CDR2 FYNNEI. The CDR3 spans 16 residues. This CDR3 reads CASSVQGSHNNSPLHF. DNA for the CDR3: TGTGCCAGCAGTGTGCAGGGGTCTCATAATAATTCACCCCTCCACTTT.

V and J are TRBV5-1 and TRBJ2-3, with TRBD2 matching 8 bases. The CDR3 runs 16 residues. With V trimmed by 7 bases and J by 0 bases, 10 bases remained unmatched. Germline loops: CDR1 SGHRS, CDR2 YFSETQ. CDR3 protein: CASGEGVAGSTDTQYF. In nucleotides, the CDR3 is TGCGCCAGCGGGGAGGGTGTAGCGGGGAGCACAGATACGCAGTATTTT. The whole variable domain, remainder taken from reference TRBV5-1 and TRBJ2-3, is KAGVTQTPRYLIKTRGQQVTLSCSPISGHRSVSWYQQTPGQGLQFLFEYFSETQRNKGNFPGRFSGRQFSNSRSEMNVSTLELGDSALYLCASGEGVAGSTDTQYFGPGTRLTVL.

This clone was seen a single time. The V and J genes are TRBV7-6 and TRBJ2-5; TRBD2 aligns across 8 bases. The junction had 2 bases not matched to a gene; V was cut back by 4 bases and J by 1 base. CDR1 and CDR2 from the germline V gene are SGHVS and FNYEAQ. CDR3 length equals 14 residues. The CDR3, as DNA: TGTGCCAGCAGCTCAACTAGCGGCCAAGAGACCCAGTACTTC. Translated: CASSSTSGQETQYF.

The chain is built from TRBV18 and TRBJ2-3, with D possibly matching TRBD2 (6 bases). CDR3 length equals 14 residues. Germline V gene sequence: CDR1 KGHSH, CDR2 LQKENI. V was cut by 1 base and J by 3 bases, with 8 bases left in between. The chain's CDR3 is CASSPQGRTDTQYF. DNA for the CDR3: TGTGCCAGCTCACCACAGGGGAGGACAGATACGCAGTATTTT.

The V call is TRBV7-2, the J call TRBJ2-3, with D possibly matching TRBD2 (7 bases). Germline V lookup: CDR1 SGHTA, CDR2 FQGNSA. The germline V and J ends were trimmed by 5 bases and 1 base, with 13 bases remaining between them. The CDR3 is 15 residues long. CDR3 region: CASSLGGGGTDTQYF. The CDR3 nucleotides are TGTGCCAGCAGCCTGGGGGGGGGCGGCACAGATACGCAGTATTTT.

This chain links TRBV28 with TRBJ2-1, with a possible D match to TRBD2 (6 bases). Germline V gene lookup returns CDR1 MDHEN and CDR2 SYDVKM. The CDR3 has 13 residues. V was clipped by 4 bases and J by 7 bases, with 11 bases between them. The CDR3 DNA reads TGTGCCAGCAGTTCCGGGAGCGTGAATGAGCAGTTCTTC. Translating it yields CASSSGSVNEQFF.

The chain combines TRBV7-2 with TRBJ2-1; TRBD2 matches at 7 bases. The length of the CDR3 is 14 residues. Losses at the gene ends were 8 bases for V and 0 bases for J; bases not matched to a gene: 4. Germline V gene data show CDR1 as SGHTA and CDR2 as FQGNSA. The CDR3 loop reads CASAPGGSYNEQFF. DNA of the CDR3: TGTGCCAGCGCGCCGGGGGGCTCCTACAATGAGCAGTTCTTC.

This clone was observed a single time. J is TRBJ2-1 and V is TRBV10-3; unclear D gene. Germline lookup yields CDR1 ENHRY and CDR2 SYGVKD. This CDR3 region has 14 residues. The V end lost 7 bases, the J end lost 0 bases, and 10 bases lay between the germline ends. The CDR3 sequence is CAITEQSSYNEQFF. The CDR3 DNA sequence: TGTGCCATCACCGAACAGAGCTCCTACAATGAGCAGTTCTTC.

The J gene is TRBJ2-7, the V gene TRBV19; a weak D match, TRBD2 (5 bases). CDR3 length: 15 amino acids. The germline V gene has CDR1 LNHDA and CDR2 SQIVND (reference sequence). V lost 4 bases to trimming and J lost 0 bases, with 13 bases between them. The CDR3 DNA reads as TGTGCCAGTAGTAAGGACTCGAGATCCTCCTACGAGCAGTACTTC. Translated: CASSKDSRSSYEQYF.

The gene calls are TRBV29-1 and TRBJ2-2, with 10 bases that match TRBD1. This CDR3 contains 15 residues. The V and J ends lost 4 bases and 4 bases, in that order; junction bases with no gene match: 6. Germline loops: CDR1 SQVTM, CDR2 ANQGSEA. DNA of the CDR3: TGCAGCGTTGGGTCGGGACAGGGGATCACCGGGGAGCTGTTTTTT. Its translation is CSVGSGQGITGELFF.

This clone was found once. The chain has TRBV5-1 and TRBJ1-6, with 7 positions matching TRBD1. The CDR3 is made up of 14 amino acids. V gave up 0 bases and J gave up 14 bases; unmatched junction bases: 8. Per the germline V gene, CDR1 is SGHRS and CDR2 is YFSETQ. The CDR3 here is CASSLGQGIAALHF. The CDR3 DNA follows: TGCGCCAGCAGCTTGGGACAGGGAATCGCAGCCCTCCACTTT.

The CDR3 coding sequence is TGTGCCAGCAGTGAACAGGGGAATAGCAATCAGCCCCAGCATTTT. This encodes CASSEQGNSNQPQHF. V usage is TRBV6-1 and J usage is TRBJ1-5, with D possibly TRBD1 on 6 matching bases. V dropped 2 bases and J dropped 0 bases, with 8 bases sitting between them. The CDR3 spans 15 residues. CDR1 is MNHNS, CDR2 SASEGT, per germline.

The chain links TRBV4-2 to TRBJ2-3, with TRBD2 matching over 7 bases. Per the germline V gene, CDR1 is LGHNA and CDR2 is YNFKEQ. This CDR3 spans 16 amino acids. V shed 0 bases, J shed 3 bases, and the junction held 6 bases outside the gene matches. The CDR3 sequence: CASSQERRESTDTQYF. The CDR3 DNA reads as TGTGCCAGCAGCCAAGAGCGGCGGGAGTCGACAGATACGCAGTATTTT.

The chain joins TRBV10-3 to TRBJ1-1; tentative D call: TRBD1 (5 bases). The CDR3 is 12 residues long. The germline V gene encodes CDR1 ENHRY and CDR2 SYGVKD. Trimming removed 1 base from V and 10 bases from J, with 10 bases in between. DNA of the CDR3: TGTGCCATCAGTGAGTGGACTAGGGGAGCTTTCTTT. Amino acid sequence: CAISEWTRGAFF.

The chain combines TRBV5-3 with TRBJ1-3; no clear D gene. TRBV5-3 is marked as an open reading frame, function uncertain. The CDR3 loop spans 15 amino acids. Trimming pared 1 base from V and 0 bases from J, leaving 8 bases between. As DNA, the CDR3 is TGTGCCAGAAGCTTGATCAGAGGCTCTGGAAACACCATATATTTT. As protein: CARSLIRGSGNTIYF.

J is TRBJ2-5 and V is TRBV29-1, with 11 bases that match TRBD1. Germline trimming cut 7 bases from V and 10 bases from J; bases unmatched to any gene: 11. The CDR3 covers 13 residues. Germline V CDR1 and CDR2: SQVTM, ANQGSEA. The CDR3 sequence is CSAGQGAIGFQYF. The CDR3 DNA reads TGCAGCGCCGGACAGGGGGCAATAGGTTTCCAGTACTTC.

The V and J genes are TRBV5-4 and TRBJ2-5; D is possibly TRBD2 (7 bases). The CDR3 is 15 amino acids. V dropped 0 bases and J dropped 5 bases, with 14 bases sitting between them. Germline values: CDR1 SGHNT, CDR2 YYREEE (reference sequence). The CDR3 reads CASSLGGGAGETQYF. The CDR3, as DNA: TGTGCCAGCAGCTTGGGGGGGGGCGCAGGGGAGACCCAGTACTTC.

The chain is built from TRBV5-4 and TRBJ1-4; 11 nucleotides match TRBD1. The CDR3 is 15 amino acids. With 3 bases clipped from V and 15 bases from J, the junction kept 13 bases outside the gene matches. Germline V gives CDR1 SGHNT, CDR2 YYREEE (reference sequence). CDR3 sequence (DNA): TGTGCCAGCAGCTCGGAGCGGGACAGGGGGATCATGATGTTTTTT. This codes for CASSSERDRGIMMFF.